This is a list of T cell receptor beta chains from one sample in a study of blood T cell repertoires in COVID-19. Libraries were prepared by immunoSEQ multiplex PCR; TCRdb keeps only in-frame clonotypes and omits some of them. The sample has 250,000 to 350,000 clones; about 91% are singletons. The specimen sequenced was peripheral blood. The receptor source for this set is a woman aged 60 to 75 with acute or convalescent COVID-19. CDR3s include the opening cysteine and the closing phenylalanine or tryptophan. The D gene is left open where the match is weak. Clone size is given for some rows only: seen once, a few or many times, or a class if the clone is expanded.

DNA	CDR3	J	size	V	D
TGTGCCAGCAGAACCAGGACAGGGCATAATTCACCCCTCCACTTT	CASRTRTGHNSPLHF	TRBJ1-6	NA	TRBV28	TRBD1
TGTGCCAGCAGCGCGGGGGGGGTTAACTCCTACGAGCAGTACTTC	CASSAGGVNSYEQYF	TRBJ2-7	NA	TRBV9	TRBD2
TGTGCCAGCAGTTCACTAGCGGGAGACCGCAATGAGCAGTTCTTC	CASSSLAGDRNEQFF	TRBJ2-1	NA	TRBV27	TRBD2
TGTGCCAGCAGCCAGGACAGGGGGGGATATGGCTACACCTTC	CASSQDRGGYGYTF	TRBJ1-2	NA	TRBV5-4	TRBD1
TGTGCCAGCAGCGCAGGGGGCTCTGGCTACACCTTC	CASSAGGSGYTF	TRBJ1-2	once	TRBV6-5	TRBD1
TGTGCCAGCAGTCAAATCGGGGAGCGGTTCTTC	CASSQIGERFF	TRBJ2-1	NA	TRBV6-2/TRBV6-3	NA
TGTGCCAGCAGTGACCCCGGGACAGGGAGGGAAAAACTGTTTTTT	CASSDPGTGREKLFF	TRBJ1-4	NA	TRBV2	TRBD1
TGCGCCAGCAGCTTGGGTGGGACTAGCAGAGGGGCGGGCGAGCAGTACTTC	CASSLGGTSRGAGEQYF	TRBJ2-7	NA	TRBV5-1	TRBD2
TGCAGCGCCCAAGGGGTAAATGAGCAGTTCTTC	CSAQGVNEQFF	TRBJ2-1	NA	TRBV29-1	NA
TGTGCCAGCAGCCCGGGACTAGCTGCGCAGTACTTC	CASSPGLAAQYF	TRBJ2-7	NA	TRBV7-2	TRBD2
TGTGCCAGCAGCTTAGCCCAGGGGGCGGTCGAAAAACTGTTTTTT	CASSLAQGAVEKLFF	TRBJ1-4	NA	TRBV7-9	TRBD1
TGTGCCAGCAGCCACCTTTCCGGGGGGGAAAAACTGTTTTTT	CASSHLSGGEKLFF	TRBJ1-4	NA	TRBV3-1/TRBV3-2	NA
TGTGCCAGCAGTGACCCGGGCACTGAAGCTTTCTTT	CASSDPGTEAFF	TRBJ1-1	NA	TRBV2	NA
TGTGCCAGCAGCTTGGGACCGGACACCCAAGAGACCCAGTACTTC	CASSLGPDTQETQYF	TRBJ2-5	NA	TRBV5-4	NA
TGTGCCAGCAGCGTGGAGACTAGCGCATTATCTGGGGCCAACGTCCTGACTTTC	CASSVETSALSGANVLTF	TRBJ2-6	NA	TRBV9	TRBD2
TGCGCCAGCAGCCAAGATGTAGCAGGGGACTATGGCTACACCTTC	CASSQDVAGDYGYTF	TRBJ1-2	NA	TRBV4-1	NA
TGTGCCAGTAGTGTACAGGGTTCGACTGAAGCTTTCTTT	CASSVQGSTEAFF	TRBJ1-1	NA	TRBV19	NA
TGTGCCAGCAGTTACGGCGGGGCAGATACGCAGTATTTT	CASSYGGADTQYF	TRBJ2-3	NA	TRBV6-5	NA
TGTGCCAGTAGTATCAGGGGGGATACGCAGTATTTT	CASSIRGDTQYF	TRBJ2-3	NA	TRBV19	TRBD1
TGTGCCAGCAGCTTTTTGGACAGGAATTTTTACTCTGGAAACACCATATATTTT	CASSFLDRNFYSGNTIYF	TRBJ1-3	NA	TRBV7-2	TRBD1
TGTGCCAGCAGCCAAAGACCCCCGGGACAGGGAACATCTTGCACCTTC	CASSQRPPGQGTSCTF	TRBJ1-2	NA	TRBV3-1/TRBV3-2	TRBD1
TGTGCCTGGAGTGTCCTCTCGGGGAGAACTGAAGCTTTCTTT	CAWSVLSGRTEAFF	TRBJ1-1	NA	TRBV30	NA
TGTGCCAGCAGTACTGATCAGCCCCAGCATTTT	CASSTDQPQHF	TRBJ1-5	NA	TRBV28	NA
TGTGCCACCAGCAGAGAGAATCTAGACAGGGGAAGAGATCAGCCCCAGCATTTT	CATSRENLDRGRDQPQHF	TRBJ1-5	once	TRBV15	TRBD1
TGTGCCATCAGTGAAGGGACAGAAGCACCCCTCCACTTT	CAISEGTEAPLHF	TRBJ1-6	NA	TRBV10-3	TRBD1
TGTGCCAGCAGCGCCCAGGGGAACACCGGGGAGCTGTTTTTT	CASSAQGNTGELFF	TRBJ2-2	NA	TRBV6-4	NA
TGTGCCAGCAGCTTTCCTTCCCGAACAGGGGGCTGGAGAGCTTTCTTT	CASSFPSRTGGWRAFF	TRBJ1-1	NA	TRBV7-2	TRBD1
TGCGCCAGCAGCCTTCAGCGGGGGTGGTCCTACAATGAGCAGTTCTTC	CASSLQRGWSYNEQFF	TRBJ2-1	NA	TRBV4-3	TRBD2
TGTGCCAGCTCAAACCAGGGGGCGAGGGTCACTGAAGCTTTCTTT	CASSNQGARVTEAFF	TRBJ1-1	NA	TRBV18	TRBD1
TGTGCCAGCAGCCGAGACCTACAGGGGGCGAGTGAGCAGTACTTC	CASSRDLQGASEQYF	TRBJ2-7	NA	TRBV11-2	TRBD1
TGTGCCAGCAGCCTCCCCCAGGGAATAGGCGAGCAGTACTTC	CASSLPQGIGEQYF	TRBJ2-7	NA	TRBV6-2/TRBV6-3	NA
TGTGCCAGCAGTGGCAGGGGAACCAACGAGCAGTACTTC	CASSGRGTNEQYF	TRBJ2-7	NA	TRBV2	NA
TGCGCCAGCAGCTCGGGACAGGGGACCTACGAGCAGTACTTC	CASSSGQGTYEQYF	TRBJ2-7	NA	TRBV5-1	TRBD1
TGTGCCAGCTCACCACTGCAGGGGCTAAGCTCCTACGAGCAGTACTTC	CASSPLQGLSSYEQYF	TRBJ2-7	NA	TRBV18	NA
TGTGCCAGCAGCGGGGACAGATATAGCAATCAGCCCCAGCATTTT	CASSGDRYSNQPQHF	TRBJ1-5	NA	TRBV28	TRBD1
TGTGCCAGCTCACCCCTTCGACAGGGGGCGACCGGGGAGCTGTTTTTT	CASSPLRQGATGELFF	TRBJ2-2	NA	TRBV18	TRBD1
TGTGCCAGCAGCGCCAACAGGGGGCGCGCGACCCAGTACTTC	CASSANRGRATQYF	TRBJ2-5	NA	TRBV7-2	TRBD1
TGTGCCAGCTATACAGGTGCTGGCGGCTACACCTTC	CASYTGAGGYTF	TRBJ1-2	NA	TRBV12-3/TRBV12-4	NA
TGCGCCAGCAGCCAAGAGATGGGGGCCAAGGCGCAGCCCCAGCATTTT	CASSQEMGAKAQPQHF	TRBJ1-5	NA	TRBV4-1	NA
TGTGCCAGCAGTGAAGTCGGCGGGAGGGCTATCGGGGAGCTGTTTTTT	CASSEVGGRAIGELFF	TRBJ2-2	NA	TRBV2	TRBD2
TGTGCCAGCAGCCGGGACAGGGGGGACGAGCAGTACTTC	CASSRDRGDEQYF	TRBJ2-7	NA	TRBV6-4	TRBD1
TGTGCCAGCAGCTTAAAAGTGGGAGGGCCGATGGAGACCCAGTACTTC	CASSLKVGGPMETQYF	TRBJ2-5	NA	TRBV7-2	TRBD2
TGTGCCGGGCCGGGACTAGCGGGACGCGCGAACACCGGGGAGCTGTTTTTT	CAGPGLAGRANTGELFF	TRBJ2-2	NA	TRBV7-9	TRBD2
TGTGCCAGCAGCCCCCGGACAGCTGACTATGGCTACACCTTC	CASSPRTADYGYTF	TRBJ1-2	NA	TRBV7-9	NA
TGTGCCAGCAGCCAAGATCCGGACAGGGACTATAGCAATCAGCCCCAGCATTTT	CASSQDPDRDYSNQPQHF	TRBJ1-5	NA	TRBV4-2	TRBD1
TGCAGCGTTGTGGGGGGGTACGAGCAGTACTTC	CSVVGGYEQYF	TRBJ2-7	once	TRBV29-1	TRBD2
TGTGCCAGTAGTATGACAGTCCTATCCGGGGCCAACGTCCTGACTTTC	CASSMTVLSGANVLTF	TRBJ2-6	NA	TRBV19	NA
TGTGCCAGCAGCGACAGGGTCGGCACTGAAGCTTTCTTT	CASSDRVGTEAFF	TRBJ1-1	NA	TRBV9	NA
TGTGCCAGCAGCTTCAAGACCGGGACAGGAGCCTACGAGCAGTACTTC	CASSFKTGTGAYEQYF	TRBJ2-7	NA	TRBV7-2	TRBD1
TGTGCCAGCACCGAGGATAGTGTTAGGACTGAAGCTTTCTTT	CASTEDSVRTEAFF	TRBJ1-1	NA	TRBV7-8	NA
TGTGCCAGCAGCCTTTGGGGCGGCAGGGGGACCGGGGAGCTGTTTTTT	CASSLWGGRGTGELFF	TRBJ2-2	NA	TRBV5-4	TRBD1
TGTGCCAGCAGCCCGCGACAGAAATCCTACAATGAGCAGTTCTTC	CASSPRQKSYNEQFF	TRBJ2-1	NA	TRBV7-8	NA
TGTGCCAGCAGCTTGGATCGGTCGGATACGCAGTATTTT	CASSLDRSDTQYF	TRBJ2-3	NA	TRBV5-6	NA
TGTGCCAGCAGTATCGTCCGCTACGAGCAGTACTTC	CASSIVRYEQYF	TRBJ2-7	NA	TRBV7-8	NA
TGTGCCAGCAGTACGCAGGTGCCAGATACGCAGTATTTT	CASSTQVPDTQYF	TRBJ2-3	NA	TRBV12-3/TRBV12-4	NA